This T cell receptor beta chain was retrieved from a study of T cells after yellow fever vaccination. Study context: Where fractions had low cell numbers, libraries were prepared from them with the SMART-Seq v4 Ultra Low Input RNA kit.

The CDR3 runs 12 residues. Germline V gene sequence: CDR1 SGHRS, CDR2 YFSETQ. Deletions cut 0 bases from V and 5 bases from J, with 6 bases between. General study findings and limits: Abundant bulk-population clonotypes could contaminate the FACS-sorted repertoires. Primary-vaccination clones mostly resurfaced post-booster (nearly 97% CD4, roughly 90% CD8).

Notes on this clonotype: Its antigen remains unidentified.

In TCRdb, the 5' RACE reads were re-called with MiXCR into one record per CDR3 protein. The table lists over 300,000 distinct CDR3 sequences, roughly 4% of them singletons. This sequence was found in a man aged 18 to 29 who received the YFV17D yellow fever vaccine. Sequencing was performed on PBMCs, taken 5 days after the yellow fever booster vaccination. V is TRBV5-1 and J is TRBJ2-7; D perhaps matches TRBD1 (5 bases). The CDR3 DNA reads TGCGCCAGCAGCTTGGGGGGCCACGAGCAGTACTTC. Translation: CASSLGGHEQYF. The complete variable domain, with remaining parts taken from reference TRBV5-1 and TRBJ2-7, reads KAGVTQTPRYLIKTRGQQVTLSCSPISGHRSVSWYQQTPGQGLQFLFEYFSETQRNKGNFPGRFSGRQFSNSRSEMNVSTLELGDSALYLCASSLGGHEQYFGPGTRLTVT.